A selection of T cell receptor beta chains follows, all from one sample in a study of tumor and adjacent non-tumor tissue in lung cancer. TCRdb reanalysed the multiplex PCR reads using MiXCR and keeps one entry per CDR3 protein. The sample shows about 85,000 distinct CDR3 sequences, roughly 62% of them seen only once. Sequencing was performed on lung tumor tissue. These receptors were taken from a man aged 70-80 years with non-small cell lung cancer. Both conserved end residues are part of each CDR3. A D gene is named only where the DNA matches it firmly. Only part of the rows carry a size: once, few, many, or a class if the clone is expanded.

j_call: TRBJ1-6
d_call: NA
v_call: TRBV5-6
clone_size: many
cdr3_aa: CASSLVGDSPLHF
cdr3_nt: TGTGCCAGCAGCTTGGTCGGAGATTCACCCCTCCACTTT

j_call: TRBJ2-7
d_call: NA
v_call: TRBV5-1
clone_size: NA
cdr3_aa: CTSSLEGHWGEQYF
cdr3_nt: TGCACCAGCAGCTTGGAGGGACACTGGGGCGAGCAGTACTTC

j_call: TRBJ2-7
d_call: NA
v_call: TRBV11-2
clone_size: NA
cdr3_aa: CASNLAGSSGYEQYF
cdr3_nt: TGCGCCAGCAACTTAGCCGGGTCCTCAGGTTACGAGCAGTACTTC

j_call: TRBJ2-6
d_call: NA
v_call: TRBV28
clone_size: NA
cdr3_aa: CASSLIRRGMTGANVLTF
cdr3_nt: TGTGCCAGCAGTCTAATTAGGAGAGGCATGACTGGGGCCAACGTTCTGACCTTC

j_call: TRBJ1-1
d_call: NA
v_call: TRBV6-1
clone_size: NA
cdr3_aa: CAGSGRVIGTEAFF
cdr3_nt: TGTGCCGGCAGTGGAAGAGTCATCGGCACTGAAGCTTTCTTT

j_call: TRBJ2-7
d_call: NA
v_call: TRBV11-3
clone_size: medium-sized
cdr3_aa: CASRLGEQYF
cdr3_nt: TGTGCCAGCAGGTTGGGGGAGCAGTACTTC

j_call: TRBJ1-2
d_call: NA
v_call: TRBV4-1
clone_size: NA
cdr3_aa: CASSQHRSGGGYTF
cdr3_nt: TGCGCTAGCAGCCAACATCGGTCAGGCGGAGGCTACACCTTC

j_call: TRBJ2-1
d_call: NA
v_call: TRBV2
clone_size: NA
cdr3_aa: CARPTGRPYNEQFF
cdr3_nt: TGTGCCAGGCCGACAGGGAGGCCCTACAATGAGCAGTTCTTC

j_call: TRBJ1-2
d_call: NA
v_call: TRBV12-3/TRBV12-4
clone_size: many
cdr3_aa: CASSSPSGGLGYTF
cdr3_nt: TGTGCCAGCAGTTCACCTTCGGGGGGGCTCGGCTACACCTTC

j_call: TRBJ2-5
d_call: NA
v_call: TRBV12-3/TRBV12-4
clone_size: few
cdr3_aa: CASSGTGQGGETQYF
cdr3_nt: TGTGCCAGCAGCGGGACGGGTCAGGGGGGTGAGACTCAGTACTTC

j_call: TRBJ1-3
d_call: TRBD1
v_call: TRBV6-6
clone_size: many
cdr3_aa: CASSQQGRSGNTIYF
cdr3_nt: TGTGCCAGCAGCCAACAGGGGCGCTCTGGAAACACCATATATTTT

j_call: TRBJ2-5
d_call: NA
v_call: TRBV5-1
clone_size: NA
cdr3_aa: CASSASVTAKETQYF
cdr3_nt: TGCGCCAGCAGCGCCTCCGTGACAGCCAAAGAGACCCAGTACTTC

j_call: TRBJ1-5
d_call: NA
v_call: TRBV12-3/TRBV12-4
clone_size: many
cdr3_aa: CASSFLQGGNQPQHF
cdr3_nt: TGTGCCAGCAGTTTTTTACAGGGAGGAAATCAGCCCCAGCATTTT

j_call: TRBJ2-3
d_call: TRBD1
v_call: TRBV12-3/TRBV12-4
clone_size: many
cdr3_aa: CASNGDRRYLATQYF
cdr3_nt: TGTGCCAGCAACGGGGACAGGCGGTACCTGGCTACGCAGTATTTT

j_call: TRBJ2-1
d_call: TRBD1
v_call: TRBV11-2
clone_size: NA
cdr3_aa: CTSSLRDRGDEQFF
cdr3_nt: TGTACCAGCAGCTTGCGGGACAGGGGCGACGAGCAGTTCTTC

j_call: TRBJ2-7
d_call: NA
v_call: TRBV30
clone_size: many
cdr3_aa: CAWSGGDLLREQYF
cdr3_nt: TGTGCCTGGAGTGGGGGGGACCTTTTGCGCGAGCAGTACTTC

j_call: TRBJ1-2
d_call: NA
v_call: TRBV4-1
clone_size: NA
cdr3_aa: CANSQLTATANYGYIF
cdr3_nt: TGCGCCAACAGTCAGCTAACAGCGACAGCTAACTATGGCTACATCTTC

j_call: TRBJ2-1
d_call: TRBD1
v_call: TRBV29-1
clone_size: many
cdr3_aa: CSFTGTGVNEQFF
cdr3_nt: TGCAGCTTTACCGGGACAGGGGTCAATGAGCAGTTCTTC

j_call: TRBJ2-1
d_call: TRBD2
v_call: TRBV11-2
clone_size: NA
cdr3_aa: CASSRFSGRAPNEQFF
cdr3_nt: TGTGCCAGTAGCCGATTTAGCGGGAGGGCCCCCAATGAGCAGTTCTTC

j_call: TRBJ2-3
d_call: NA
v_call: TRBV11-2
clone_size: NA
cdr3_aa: CISSLEAYTDTQYF
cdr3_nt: TGTATCAGCAGCTTAGAAGCTTACACAGATACGCAGTATTTT

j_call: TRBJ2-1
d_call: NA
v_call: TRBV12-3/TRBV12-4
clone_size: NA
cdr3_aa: CASNSSSGPYNEQFF
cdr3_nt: TGTGCCAGCAATTCTTCAAGTGGCCCCTACAATGAGCAGTTCTTC

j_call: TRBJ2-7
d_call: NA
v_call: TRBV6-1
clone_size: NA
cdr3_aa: CASSERANGGYERYF
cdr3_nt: TGTGCCAGCAGTGAACGGGCTAATGGGGGCTACGAGCGGTACTTC

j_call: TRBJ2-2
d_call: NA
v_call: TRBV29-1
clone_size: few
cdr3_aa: CSLEHSRPDPNTGELFF
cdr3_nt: TGCAGCCTTGAACACTCCAGACCAGATCCAAACACTGGGGAGCTGTTTTTT

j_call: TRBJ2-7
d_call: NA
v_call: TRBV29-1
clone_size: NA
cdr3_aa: CHAVGTAQYF
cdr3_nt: TGCCACGCCGTTGGTACGGCGCAGTACTTC

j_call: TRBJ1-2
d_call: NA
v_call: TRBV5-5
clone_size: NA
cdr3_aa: CASSTDGGRGYAF
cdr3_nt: TGTGCCAGCAGCACGGACGGAGGCCGAGGCTACGCCTTC

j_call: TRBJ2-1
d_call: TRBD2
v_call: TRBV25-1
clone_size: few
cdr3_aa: CASDRGRDGRAHEQFF
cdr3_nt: TGTGCCAGCGACCGGGGGCGCGACGGGAGGGCCCATGAGCAGTTCTTC